This TCR beta chain was recorded in a study of identical twins (dated by TCRdb to about 2016). Context from the whole study: TCR alpha and beta repertoires from monozygotic twins, unrelated adults of various ages and cord blood were deep-sequenced to test whether fetal clonotypes persist. To rule out contamination, replicate twin experiments were performed at different times with different library preparation protocols.

After removal of 1 base from V and 2 bases from J, the junction retains 4 bases not matched to a gene. The CDR3 spans 15 residues, from the cysteine through the phenylalanine. Just the 45-base CDR3 DNA is kept, in frame starting at base 1. Reading the germline V gene (reference sequence) gives CDR1 SEHNR and CDR2 FQNEAQ. Broader findings and caveats from the paper: Compared with coincidental sharing between unrelated individuals, an excess of low generation-probability sequences was observed among out-of-frame TCR alpha sequences shared between twins. In monozygotic twins, recombination models systematically underestimated out-of-frame TCR alpha sharing, but the models matched the sharing seen between unrelated individuals. Because the same donors could not be followed over many years, the conclusions depended on cross-sectional statistical analysis. Invariant T cells such as MAIT and iNKT could partly confound zero-insertion analyses, although diverse VJ usage argued against such confounding for most clonotypes. In beta out-of-frame sequences, excess twin sharing was weaker, because having fewer shared sequences lowered the signal-to-noise ratio. Abundant cord blood beta clonotypes had fewer insertions, young adult naive repertoires showed a similar but weaker trend, and memory repertoires showed no such trend.

The table lists this clonotype with a few counts. The target of this receptor is not known. No base qualities exist here, and no much larger clone lies one base off it. Only healthy Caucasian donors were included. Three pairs of female monozygotic twins, all aged about 18 to 30 years, made up the twin cohort. Miltenyi CD45RO+ enrichment and human naive T-cell isolation kits were used to isolate memory (CD45RO+) and naive T cells from PBMC. The library was generated by 5' RACE. Instrument used: Illumina HiSeq 2000. Template switching added a universal primer binding site, and the final cDNA carried a unique molecular identifier that allowed TCR cDNA molecules to be counted accurately. Specific primers in the conserved constant-segment region were used to synthesize first-strand cDNA for TCR alpha and beta chains. To control for contamination, every cDNA library was double barcoded, receiving both a SMART-Mk sample barcode and Illumina barcodes. TruSeq adapter sequences, together with Illumina sample barcodes, were added in two successive PCR steps. The TCR alpha and beta cDNA libraries were sequenced on the Illumina HiSeq platform using custom primers. Per the original workflow: MiGEC was used to process raw reads and extract unique molecular identifiers, and MiXCR was used to find CDR3 positions. Recombination models were inferred per individual with the repgenHMM and IGoR tools using an EM algorithm. Shared clonotypes were analyzed with the tcR package in R, and sharing was normalized by the product of cloneset sizes. Out-of-frame nonproductive sequences were analyzed to study raw recombination free of thymic and clonal selection effects. TCRdb reran the public reads through fastp at Q25 and MiXCR, keeping productive beta chains. Each entry merges the rows of one CDR3 protein and shows their most common DNA and genes. It is TCRdb's table, rather than the study itself, that gives the V and J calls and clone size. The sample records 250,000 or so distinct CDR3 sequences, approximately 11% of which are singletons. The ten largest clonotypes hold roughly 4% of the sample.

This sample was also put to use in a study of yellow fever vaccine responses in identical twins. The second study's paper adds: The authors reported that the T cell response to vaccination in identical twins appeared partly convergent and partly personalized. In the study, vaccine-responding T cell clones were precisely tracked in identical twins.

This receptor was obtained from a young woman in good health. The sequenced material came from memory (CD45RO+) T cells sorted from blood. This specimen's cell subset or site label, interpreted: CD45RO+ enriched T cells. Here the chain combines TRBV7-9 and TRBJ2-7; TRBD1 lines up with 8 middle nucleotides. CDR3 sequence: CASSLGTGNPYEQYF. The base sequence is TGTGCCAGCAGCTTAGGGACAGGGAATCCCTACGAGCAGTACTTC.